This T cell receptor beta chain was observed in a study of control samples from healthy donors and cancer patients. Libraries were prepared by immunoSEQ multiplex PCR; TCRdb keeps only in-frame clonotypes and omits some of them. The table shows more than 75,000 clones, with around three quarters occurring only once. Germline V gives CDR1 SGHNT, CDR2 YYREEE (reference sequence). The V end lost 2 bases, the J end lost 5 bases, and 16 bases lay between the germline ends. CDR3 length: 15 residues. The rearrangement joins TRBV5-4 to TRBJ2-5; either TRBD1 or TRBD2 may supply D (5 bases each). The clonotype comes from a woman younger than 45 in good health. The sequenced sample was blood. The CDR3, as DNA: TGTGCCAGCAGCTTTAGAGGGGATGGTGTTGAGACCCAGTACTTC. As protein: CASSFRGDGVETQYF.